This record looks at one T cell receptor beta chain sequence and its context. Its antigen remains unidentified. Documented treatment: roughly 19 received Ad26.COV2.S at low or high dose, single or two shots; about five received placebo; per-sample allocation not given. Specimens were obtained on day 63 following the first vaccine or placebo injection. SARS-CoV-2 spike from the Wuhan strain was encoded by the vaccine, an Ad26 vector. The data were produced by immunoSEQ multiplex PCR, yet TCRdb's version contains in-frame clones alone and is incomplete. The sample lists about 400,000 clones, 89% occurring once. The entry originates in a study of Ad26.COV2.S vaccination and SARS-CoV-2 variants. Background on the study: Sample donor was a member of the COV1001 Ad26.COV2.S trial arm. Ad26.COV2.S, an intramuscular injection, was given once or twice 56 days apart.

Study-wide findings and caveats: Marked by substantial breadth, spike-specific CD8+ and CD4+ T cell responses were reportedly seen after vaccination.

V lost 0 bases and J 6 bases, leaving 13 bases between the germline ends. The CDR3 is 14 residues long. Germline V CDR1 and CDR2: SGHRS, YFSETQ. The specimen comprised peripheral blood, sampled in a trial of Ad26.COV2.S vaccine versus placebo. The receptor was isolated from a person between 18 and 60 years old who received the Ad26.COV2.S COVID-19 vaccine or a placebo. The chain employs TRBV5-1 and TRBJ2-7; the D gene is possibly TRBD1 (5 bases). CDR3 sequence (DNA): TGCGCCAGCAGCTTGGCCCTCAGGGCTGGCGAGCAGTACTTC. This translates into CASSLALRAGEQYF.